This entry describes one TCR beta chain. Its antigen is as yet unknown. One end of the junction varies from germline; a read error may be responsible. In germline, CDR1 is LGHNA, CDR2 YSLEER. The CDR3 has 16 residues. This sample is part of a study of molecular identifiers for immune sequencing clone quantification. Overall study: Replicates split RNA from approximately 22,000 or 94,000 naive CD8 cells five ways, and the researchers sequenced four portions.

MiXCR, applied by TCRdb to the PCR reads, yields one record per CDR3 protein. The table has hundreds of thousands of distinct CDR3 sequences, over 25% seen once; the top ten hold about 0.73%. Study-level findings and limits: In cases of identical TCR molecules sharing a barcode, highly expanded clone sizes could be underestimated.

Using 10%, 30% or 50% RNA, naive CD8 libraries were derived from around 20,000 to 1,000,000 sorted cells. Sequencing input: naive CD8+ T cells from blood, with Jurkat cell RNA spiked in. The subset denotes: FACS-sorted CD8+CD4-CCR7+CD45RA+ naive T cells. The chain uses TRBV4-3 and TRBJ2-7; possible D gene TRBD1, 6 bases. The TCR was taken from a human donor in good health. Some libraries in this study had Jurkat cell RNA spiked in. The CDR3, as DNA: TGCGCCAGCAGCCAAAGGCACGGGACACCCTCCTACGAGCAGCACTTC. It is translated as CASSQRHGTPSYEQHF.